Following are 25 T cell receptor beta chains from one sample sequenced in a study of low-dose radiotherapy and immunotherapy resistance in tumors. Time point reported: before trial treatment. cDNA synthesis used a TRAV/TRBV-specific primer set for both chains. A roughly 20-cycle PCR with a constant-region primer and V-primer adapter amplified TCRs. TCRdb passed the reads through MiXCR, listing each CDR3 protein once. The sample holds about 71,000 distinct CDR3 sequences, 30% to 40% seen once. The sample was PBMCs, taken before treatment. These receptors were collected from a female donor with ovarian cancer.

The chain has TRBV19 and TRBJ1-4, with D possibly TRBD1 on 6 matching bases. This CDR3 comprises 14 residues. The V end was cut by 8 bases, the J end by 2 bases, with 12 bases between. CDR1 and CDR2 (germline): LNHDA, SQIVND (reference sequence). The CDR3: CASCGQTTNEKLFF. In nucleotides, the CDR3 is TGTGCCAGTTGCGGACAGACCACTAATGAAAAACTGTTTTTT.

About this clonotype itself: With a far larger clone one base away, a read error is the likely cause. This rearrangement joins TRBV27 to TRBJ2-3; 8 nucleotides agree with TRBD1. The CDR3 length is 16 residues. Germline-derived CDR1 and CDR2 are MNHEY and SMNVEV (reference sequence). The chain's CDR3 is CVTSEPTGAHADTQYF. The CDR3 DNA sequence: TGTGTCACCAGTGAACCGACAGGGGCGCACGCAGATACGCAGTATTTT.

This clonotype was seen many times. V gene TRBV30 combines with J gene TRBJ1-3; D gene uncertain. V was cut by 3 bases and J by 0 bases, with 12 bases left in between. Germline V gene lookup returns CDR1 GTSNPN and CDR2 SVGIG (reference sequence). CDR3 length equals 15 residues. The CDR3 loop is CAWSETSYSGNTIYF. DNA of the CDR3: TGTGCCTGGAGCGAGACGAGTTACTCTGGAAACACCATATATTTT. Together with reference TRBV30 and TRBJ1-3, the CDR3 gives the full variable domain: SQTIHQWPATLVQPVGSPLSLECTVEGTSNPNLYWYRQAAGRGLQLLFYSVGIGQISSEVPQNLSASRPQDRQFILSSKKLLLSDSGFYLCAWSETSYSGNTIYFGEGSWLTVV.

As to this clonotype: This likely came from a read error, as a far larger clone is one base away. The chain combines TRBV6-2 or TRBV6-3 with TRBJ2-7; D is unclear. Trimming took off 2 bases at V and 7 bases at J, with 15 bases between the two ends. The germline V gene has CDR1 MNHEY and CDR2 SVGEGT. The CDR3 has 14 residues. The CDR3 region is CASSYDTGENEQYF. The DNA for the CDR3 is TGTGCCAGCAGTTACGACACCGGAGAGAATGAGCAGTACTTC.

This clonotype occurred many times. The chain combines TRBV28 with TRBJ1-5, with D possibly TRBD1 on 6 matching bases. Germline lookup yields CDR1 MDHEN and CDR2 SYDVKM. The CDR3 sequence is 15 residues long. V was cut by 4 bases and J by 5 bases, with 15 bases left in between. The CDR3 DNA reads TGTGCCAGCAGTTATCGGGCACAGGGTTATCAGCCCCAGCATTTT. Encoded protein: CASSYRAQGYQPQHF.

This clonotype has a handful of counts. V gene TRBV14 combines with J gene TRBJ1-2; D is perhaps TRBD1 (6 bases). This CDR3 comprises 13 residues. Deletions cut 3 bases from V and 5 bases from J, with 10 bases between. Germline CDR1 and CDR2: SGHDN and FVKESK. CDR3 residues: CASSHDRRYGYTF. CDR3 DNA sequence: TGTGCCAGCAGCCACGACAGGCGGTATGGCTACACCTTC.

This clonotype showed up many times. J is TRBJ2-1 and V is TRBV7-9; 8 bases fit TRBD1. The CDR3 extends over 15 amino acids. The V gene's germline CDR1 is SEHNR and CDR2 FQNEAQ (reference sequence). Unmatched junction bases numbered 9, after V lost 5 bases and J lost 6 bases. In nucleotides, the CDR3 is TGTGCCAGCAGCCCAGTCACAGGGGGTCCCAATGAGCAGTTCTTC. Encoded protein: CASSPVTGGPNEQFF.

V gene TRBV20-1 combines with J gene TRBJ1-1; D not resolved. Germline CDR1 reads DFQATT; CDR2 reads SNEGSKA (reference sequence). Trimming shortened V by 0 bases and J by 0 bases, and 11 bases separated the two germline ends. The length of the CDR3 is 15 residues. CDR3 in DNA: TGCAGTGCTAGAGAGTCCCACAGCATGAACACTGAAGCTTTCTTT. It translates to CSARESHSMNTEAFF.

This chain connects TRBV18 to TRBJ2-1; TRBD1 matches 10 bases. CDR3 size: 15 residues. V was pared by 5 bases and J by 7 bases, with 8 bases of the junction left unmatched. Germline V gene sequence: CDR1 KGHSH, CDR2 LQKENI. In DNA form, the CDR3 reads TGTGCCAGCTCAGGCTCGGACAGGGGGTTAAATGAGCAGTTCTTC. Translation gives CASSGSDRGLNEQFF.

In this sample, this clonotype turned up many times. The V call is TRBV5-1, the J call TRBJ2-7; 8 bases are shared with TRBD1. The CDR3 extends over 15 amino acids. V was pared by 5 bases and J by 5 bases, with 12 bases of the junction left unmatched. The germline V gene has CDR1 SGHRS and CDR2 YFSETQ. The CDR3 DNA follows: TGCGCCAGCAGTAGGGACAGGTCTCCGCCTGACGAGCAGTACTTC. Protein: CASSRDRSPPDEQYF.

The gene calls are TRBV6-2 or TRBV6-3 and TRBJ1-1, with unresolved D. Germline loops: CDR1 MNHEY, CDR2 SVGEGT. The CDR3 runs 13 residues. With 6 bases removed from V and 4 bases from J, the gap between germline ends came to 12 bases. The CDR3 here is CASSRPGGTEAFF. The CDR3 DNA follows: TGTGCCAGCAGCCGCCCGGGAGGCACTGAAGCTTTCTTT.

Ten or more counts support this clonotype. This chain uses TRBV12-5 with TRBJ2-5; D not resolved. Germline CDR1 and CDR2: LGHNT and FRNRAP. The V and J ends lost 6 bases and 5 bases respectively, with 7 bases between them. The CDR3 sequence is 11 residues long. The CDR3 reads CASGLYETQYF. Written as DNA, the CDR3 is TGTGCTAGTGGCCTATACGAGACCCAGTACTTC.

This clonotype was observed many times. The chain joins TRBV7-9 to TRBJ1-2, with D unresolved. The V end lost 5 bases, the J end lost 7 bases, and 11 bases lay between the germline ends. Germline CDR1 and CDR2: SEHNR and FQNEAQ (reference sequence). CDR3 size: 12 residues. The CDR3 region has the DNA TGTGCCAGCAGCACGACCCAGGCTGGCTACACCTTC. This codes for CASSTTQAGYTF.

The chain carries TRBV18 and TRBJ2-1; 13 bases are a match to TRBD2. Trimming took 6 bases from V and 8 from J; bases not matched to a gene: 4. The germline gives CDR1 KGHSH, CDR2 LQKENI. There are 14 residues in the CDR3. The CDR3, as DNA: TGTGCCAGCTCTCGGACTAGCGGGAGCTATGAGCAGTTCTTC. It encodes CASSRTSGSYEQFF.

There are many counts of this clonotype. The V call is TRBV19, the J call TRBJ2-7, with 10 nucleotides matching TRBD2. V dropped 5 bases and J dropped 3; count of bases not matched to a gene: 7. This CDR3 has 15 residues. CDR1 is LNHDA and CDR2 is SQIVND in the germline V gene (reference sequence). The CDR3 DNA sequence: TGTGCCAGTAGTTCACCGGGACTAGCGAACTACGAGCAGTACTTC. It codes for CASSSPGLANYEQYF.

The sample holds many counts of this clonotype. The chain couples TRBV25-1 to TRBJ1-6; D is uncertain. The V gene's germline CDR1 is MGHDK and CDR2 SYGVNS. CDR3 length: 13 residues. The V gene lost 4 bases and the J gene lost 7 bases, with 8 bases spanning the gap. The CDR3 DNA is TGTGCCAGCAGTGCGGTAGTCAATTCACCCCTCCACTTT. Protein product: CASSAVVNSPLHF.

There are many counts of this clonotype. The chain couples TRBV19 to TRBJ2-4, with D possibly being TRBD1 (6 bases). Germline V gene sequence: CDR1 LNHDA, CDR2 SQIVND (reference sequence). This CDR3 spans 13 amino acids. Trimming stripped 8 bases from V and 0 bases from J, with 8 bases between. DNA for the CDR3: TGTGCCAGTGAGGACAGAGCCAAAAACATTCAGTACTTC. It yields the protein CASEDRAKNIQYF.

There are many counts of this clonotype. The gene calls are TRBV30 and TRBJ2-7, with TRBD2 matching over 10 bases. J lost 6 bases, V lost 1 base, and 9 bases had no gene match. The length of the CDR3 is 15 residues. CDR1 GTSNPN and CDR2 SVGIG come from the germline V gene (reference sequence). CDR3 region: CAWSETGLAGAEQYF. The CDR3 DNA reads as TGTGCCTGGAGTGAAACTGGTCTAGCGGGAGCCGAGCAGTACTTC.

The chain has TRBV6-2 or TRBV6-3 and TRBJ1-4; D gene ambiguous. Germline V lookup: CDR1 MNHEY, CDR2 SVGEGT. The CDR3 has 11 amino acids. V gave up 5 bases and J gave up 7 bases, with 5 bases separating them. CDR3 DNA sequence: TGTGCCAGCAGTAGCGGTGAAAAACTGTTTTTT. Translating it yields CASSSGEKLFF.

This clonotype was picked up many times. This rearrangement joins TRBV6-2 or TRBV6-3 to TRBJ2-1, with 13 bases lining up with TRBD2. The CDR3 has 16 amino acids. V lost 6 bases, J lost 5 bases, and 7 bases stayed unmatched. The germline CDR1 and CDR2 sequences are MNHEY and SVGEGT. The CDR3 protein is CASSPQGLAGHNEQFF. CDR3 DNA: TGTGCCAGCAGCCCGCAGGGACTAGCGGGACACAATGAGCAGTTCTTC.

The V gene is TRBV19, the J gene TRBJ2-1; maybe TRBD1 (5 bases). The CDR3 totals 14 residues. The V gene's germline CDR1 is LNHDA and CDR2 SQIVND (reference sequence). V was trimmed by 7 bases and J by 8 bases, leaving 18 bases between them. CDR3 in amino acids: CASKVQILGDEQFF. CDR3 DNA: TGTGCCAGTAAAGTGCAGATCCTAGGGGATGAGCAGTTCTTC.

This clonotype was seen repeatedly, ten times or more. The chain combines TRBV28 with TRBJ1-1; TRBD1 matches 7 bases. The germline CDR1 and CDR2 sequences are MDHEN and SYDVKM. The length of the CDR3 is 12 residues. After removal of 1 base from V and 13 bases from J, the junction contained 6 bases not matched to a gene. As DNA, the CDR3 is TGTGCCAGCAGTTTATCTCTAGGGACAGTTTTCTTT. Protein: CASSLSLGTVFF. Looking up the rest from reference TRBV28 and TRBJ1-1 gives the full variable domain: DVKVTQSSRYLVKRTGEKVFLECVQDMDHENMFWYRQDPGLGLRLIYFSYDVKMKEKGDIPEGYSVSREKKERFSLILESASTNQTSMYLCASSLSLGTVFFGQGTRLTVV.

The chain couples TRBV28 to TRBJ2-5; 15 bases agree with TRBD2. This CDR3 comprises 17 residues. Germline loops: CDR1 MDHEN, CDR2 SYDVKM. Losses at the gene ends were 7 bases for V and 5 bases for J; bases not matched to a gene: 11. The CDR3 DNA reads TGTGCCAGCACAAGGACTAGCGGGAGGGCCGGTGATGAGACCCAGTACTTC. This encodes CASTRTSGRAGDETQYF.

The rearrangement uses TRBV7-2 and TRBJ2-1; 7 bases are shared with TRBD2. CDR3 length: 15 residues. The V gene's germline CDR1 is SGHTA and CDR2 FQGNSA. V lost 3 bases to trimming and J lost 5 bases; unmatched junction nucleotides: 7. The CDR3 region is CASSFSLAGNNEQFF. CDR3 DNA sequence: TGTGCCAGCAGCTTTTCGTTAGCGGGCAACAATGAGCAGTTCTTC.

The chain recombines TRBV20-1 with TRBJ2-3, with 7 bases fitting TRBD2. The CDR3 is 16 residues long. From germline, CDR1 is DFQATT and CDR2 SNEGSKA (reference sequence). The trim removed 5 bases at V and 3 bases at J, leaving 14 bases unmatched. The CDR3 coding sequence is TGCAGTGCTTCTAACCCCCTAGCGGCGGATACAGATACGCAGTATTTT. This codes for CSASNPLAADTDTQYF.